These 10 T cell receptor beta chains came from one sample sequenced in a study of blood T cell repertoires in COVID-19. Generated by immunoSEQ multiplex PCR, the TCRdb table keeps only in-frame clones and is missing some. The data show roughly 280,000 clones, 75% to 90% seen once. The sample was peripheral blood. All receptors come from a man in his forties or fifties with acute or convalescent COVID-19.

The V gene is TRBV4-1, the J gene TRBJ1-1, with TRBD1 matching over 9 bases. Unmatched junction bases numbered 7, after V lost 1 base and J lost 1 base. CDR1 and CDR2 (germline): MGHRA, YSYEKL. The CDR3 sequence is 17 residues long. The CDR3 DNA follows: TGCGCCAGCAGCCAAGGGATACCGGGACAGGGGAACACTGAAGCTTTCTTT. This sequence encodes CASSQGIPGQGNTEAFF.

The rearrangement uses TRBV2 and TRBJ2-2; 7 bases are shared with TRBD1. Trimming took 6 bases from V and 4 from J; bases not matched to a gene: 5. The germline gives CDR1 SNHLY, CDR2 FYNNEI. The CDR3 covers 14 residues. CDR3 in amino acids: CASSQDRATGELFF. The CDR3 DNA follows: TGTGCCAGCAGCCAAGACAGGGCCACCGGGGAGCTGTTTTTT.

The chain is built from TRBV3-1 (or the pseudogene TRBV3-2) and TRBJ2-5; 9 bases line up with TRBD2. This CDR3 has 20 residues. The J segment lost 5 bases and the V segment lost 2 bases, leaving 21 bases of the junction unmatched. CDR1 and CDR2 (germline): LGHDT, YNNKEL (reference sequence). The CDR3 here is CASSQPQERGAPIVVETQYF. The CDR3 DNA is TGTGCCAGCAGCCAACCCCAGGAGCGGGGGGCCCCAATCGTGGTGGAGACCCAGTACTTC.

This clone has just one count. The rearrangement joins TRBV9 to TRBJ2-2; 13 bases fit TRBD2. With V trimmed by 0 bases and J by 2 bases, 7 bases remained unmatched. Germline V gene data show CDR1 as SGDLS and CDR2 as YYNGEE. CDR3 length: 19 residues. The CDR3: CASSVDRTSGGLNTGELFF. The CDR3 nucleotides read TGTGCCAGCAGCGTAGATAGGACTAGCGGGGGCCTCAACACCGGGGAGCTGTTTTTT.

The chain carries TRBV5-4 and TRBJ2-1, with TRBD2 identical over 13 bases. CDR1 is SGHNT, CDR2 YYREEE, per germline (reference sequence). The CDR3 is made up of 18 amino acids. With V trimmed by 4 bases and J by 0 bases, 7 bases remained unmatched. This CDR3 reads CASSAGTSGASSYNEQFF. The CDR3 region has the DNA TGTGCCAGCAGCGCAGGGACTAGCGGGGCGAGCTCCTACAATGAGCAGTTCTTC.

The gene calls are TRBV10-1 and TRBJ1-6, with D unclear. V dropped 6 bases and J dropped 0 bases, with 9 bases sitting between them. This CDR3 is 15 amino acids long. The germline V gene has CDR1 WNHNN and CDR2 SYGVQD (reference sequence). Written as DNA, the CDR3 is TGCGCCAGCAGGCATCTAAGCTCCTATAATTCACCCCTCCACTTT. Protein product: CASRHLSSYNSPLHF.

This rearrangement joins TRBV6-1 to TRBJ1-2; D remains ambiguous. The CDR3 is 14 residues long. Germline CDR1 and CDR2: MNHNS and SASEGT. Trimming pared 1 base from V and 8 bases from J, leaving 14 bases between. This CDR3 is CASSEGFRSRGYTF. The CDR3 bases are TGTGCCAGCAGTGAAGGGTTCCGTAGCCGGGGCTACACCTTC.

This CDR3 reads CASSQKPPALALQETQYF. In DNA, the CDR3 is TGCGCCAGCAGCCAAAAACCCCCGGCCCTAGCGCTGCAAGAGACCCAGTACTTC. The chain recombines TRBV4-1 with TRBJ2-5; tentatively, D is TRBD2 (6 bases). The CDR3 totals 18 residues. Trimming took off 2 bases at V and 2 bases at J, with 21 bases between the two ends. Germline CDR1 is MGHRA and CDR2 is YSYEKL.

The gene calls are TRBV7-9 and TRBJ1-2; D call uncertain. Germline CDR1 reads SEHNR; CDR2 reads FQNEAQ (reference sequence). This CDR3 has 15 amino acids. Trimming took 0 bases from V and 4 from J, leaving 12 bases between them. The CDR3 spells CASSLALAAGYGYTF. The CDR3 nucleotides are TGTGCCAGCAGCTTAGCTTTGGCGGCGGGCTATGGCTACACCTTC.

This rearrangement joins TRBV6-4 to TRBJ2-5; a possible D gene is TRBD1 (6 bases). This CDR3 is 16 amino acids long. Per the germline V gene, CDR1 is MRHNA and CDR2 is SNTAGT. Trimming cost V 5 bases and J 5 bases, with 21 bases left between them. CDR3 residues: CASSFPNRQVEETQYF. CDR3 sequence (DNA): TGTGCCAGCAGTTTTCCTAATCGACAGGTTGAGGAGACCCAGTACTTC.